These 11 T cell receptor beta chains originate from one sample sequenced in a study of blood T cell repertoires in COVID-19. Assay: immunoSEQ multiplex PCR; the TCRdb copy retains only in-frame clones and omits some. Among hundreds of thousands of clones listed, 85% to 90% were seen once. The sequenced sample consisted of peripheral blood. The source is an elderly man with acute or convalescent COVID-19.

The chain couples TRBV5-1 to TRBJ2-1, with D possibly matching TRBD2 (6 bases). Germline CDR1 and CDR2: SGHRS and YFSETQ. V was trimmed by 4 bases and J by 6 bases, leaving 14 bases between them. The CDR3 covers 14 residues. The CDR3, as DNA: TGCGCCAGCAGCCTTGCGGGACCAGCCAATGAGCAGTTCTTC. Its translation is CASSLAGPANEQFF.

This chain links TRBV27 with TRBJ2-4; D is uncertain. CDR1 MNHEY and CDR2 SMNVEV come from the germline V gene (reference sequence). With 5 bases removed from V and 0 bases from J, the gap between germline ends came to 11 bases. The CDR3 covers 15 residues. The CDR3 DNA follows: TGTGCCAGCAGTCCCCAGCGCTTAGCCAAAAACATTCAGTACTTC. Amino acids: CASSPQRLAKNIQYF.

The chain combines TRBV2 with TRBJ1-3; TRBD1 is a possible D gene (5 bases). This CDR3 is built from 15 residues. CDR1 SNHLY and CDR2 FYNNEI come from the germline V gene. Trimming cost V 7 bases and J 0 bases, with 13 bases left between them. Written as DNA, the CDR3 is TGTGCCAGCAAAAACAGGATGAGCTCTGGAAACACCATATATTTT. It encodes CASKNRMSSGNTIYF.

This sequence joins TRBV9 and TRBJ1-2; D possibly corresponds to TRBD1 (6 bases). The CDR3 runs 12 residues. CDR1 is SGDLS, CDR2 YYNGEE, per germline. Trimming removed 3 bases at V and 5 bases at J, with 8 bases between. CDR3 protein: CASSGQGYGYTF. In DNA form, the CDR3 reads TGTGCCAGCAGCGGCCAGGGGTATGGCTACACCTTC.

The genes are TRBV5-1 and TRBJ1-6, with 9 bases identical to TRBD1. V dropped 0 bases and J dropped 9; count of bases not matched to a gene: 4. The CDR3 consists of 15 residues. The germline V gene has CDR1 SGHRS and CDR2 YFSETQ. CDR3 region: CASSLETGGGSPLHF. The CDR3 bases are TGCGCCAGCAGCTTGGAAACAGGGGGCGGTTCACCCCTCCACTTT.

V gene TRBV5-5 combines with J gene TRBJ2-6, with 9 bases lining up with TRBD1. Germline-derived CDR1 and CDR2 are SGHKS and YYEKEE (reference sequence). This CDR3 is 15 amino acids long. V lost 3 bases, J lost 3 bases, and 1 base stayed unmatched. The CDR3 region has the DNA TGTGCCAGCAGCTGGGGACAGGGTGGGGCCAACGTCCTGACTTTC. Encoded protein: CASSWGQGGANVLTF.

The chain couples TRBV28 to TRBJ1-3; TRBD1 matches 7 bases. Germline V CDR1 and CDR2: MDHEN, SYDVKM. This CDR3 comprises 16 residues. V shed 3 bases, J shed 7 bases, and the junction held 12 bases outside the gene matches. The CDR3 nucleotides read TGTGCCAGCAGTTTCTATGCGACAGGGAGAGGGAACACCATATATTTT. Its translation is CASSFYATGRGNTIYF.

The chain couples TRBV3-1 (or the pseudogene TRBV3-2) to TRBJ2-1, with 8 bases aligning to TRBD1. CDR1 is LGHDT, CDR2 YNNKEL, per germline (reference sequence). The CDR3 runs 15 residues. V was clipped by 5 bases and J by 6 bases; unmatched bases: 9. CDR3 bases: TGTGCCAGCAGCTTAGGCCAGGGGGCGATCAATGAGCAGTTCTTC. Translation: CASSLGQGAINEQFF.

The V gene is TRBV5-8, the J gene TRBJ2-1, with D maybe TRBD2 (5 bases). Germline values: CDR1 SGHTS, CDR2 YDEGEE. CDR3 length: 9 residues. CDR3 nucleotide sequence: TGTGGATGGAGGAGTGAGCAGTTCTTC. This translates into CGWRSEQFF.

This rearrangement joins TRBV7-8 to TRBJ1-5; unclear D gene. The CDR3 consists of 15 residues. V dropped 0 bases and J dropped 6 bases, with 12 bases sitting between them. The germline V gene encodes CDR1 SGHVS and CDR2 FQNEAQ. The chain's CDR3 is CASSLAMGGRQPQHF. The CDR3 DNA reads TGTGCCAGCAGCTTAGCGATGGGAGGGCGTCAGCCCCAGCATTTT.

The V gene is TRBV29-1, the J gene TRBJ2-3, with TRBD1 matching over 7 bases. With 6 bases clipped from V and 1 base from J, the junction kept 10 bases outside the gene matches. CDR3 length: 15 residues. Germline values: CDR1 SQVTM, CDR2 ANQGSEA. Here the CDR3 DNA reads TGCAGCGTGAAAGGCGGACAGGCTCGCACAGATACGCAGTATTTT. The encoded protein is CSVKGGQARTDTQYF.